These 22 T cell receptor beta chains originate from one sample sequenced in a study of Ad26.COV2.S vaccination and SARS-CoV-2 variants. Measured with immunoSEQ multiplex PCR; TCRdb has only the in-frame clones, and not every one. The repertoire includes hundreds of thousands of clones, 70% to 90% of them detected once, and roughly 10% sits in the top ten. The treatment denotes: roughly 18 received Ad26.COV2.S at low or high dose, single or two shots; about 5 received placebo; per-sample allocation not given. Specimens were obtained on day 63 following the first vaccine or placebo injection. Sample: peripheral blood, taken in a trial of Ad26.COV2.S vaccine versus placebo. The receptors stem from a person aged 18-60 years who received the Ad26.COV2.S COVID-19 vaccine or a placebo.

V usage is TRBV7-2 and J usage is TRBJ2-7; TRBD2 might be the D (6 bases). This CDR3 has 14 residues. Germline CDR1 SGHTA, CDR2 FQGNSA. V was clipped by 6 bases and J by 0 bases, with 12 bases between them. CDR3 sequence: CASSLGGISYEQYF. Written as DNA, the CDR3 is TGTGCCAGCAGTCTAGGCGGGATCTCCTACGAGCAGTACTTC. Looking up the rest from reference TRBV7-2 and TRBJ2-7 gives the full variable domain: GAGVSQSPSNKVTEKGKDVELRCDPISGHTALYWYRQSLGQGLEFLIYFQGNSAPDKSGLPSDRFSAERTGGSVSTLTIQRTQQEDSAVYLCASSLGGISYEQYFGPGTRLTVT.

This chain joins TRBV6-2 or TRBV6-3 and TRBJ1-1; D unresolved. The CDR3 has 13 amino acids. Germline-derived CDR1 and CDR2 are MNHEY and SVGEGT. V was trimmed by 2 bases and J by 5 bases, leaving 9 bases between them. DNA of the CDR3: TGTGCCAGCAGTTACGCCAGCAGGACTGAAGCTTTCTTT. Protein product: CASSYASRTEAFF.

This clone was counted between two and nine times. V is TRBV7-8 and J is TRBJ2-1, with D uncertain. Germline V gene data show CDR1 as SGHVS and CDR2 as FQNEAQ. The V end was cut by 3 bases, the J end by 9 bases, with 6 bases between. The CDR3 runs to 11 residues. Written as DNA, the CDR3 is TGTGCCAGCAGCTTTAGTTCTGAGCAGTTCTTC. Translation gives CASSFSSEQFF. Full variable domain (missing parts from reference TRBV7-8 and TRBJ2-1): GAGVSQSPRYKVAKRGQDVALRCDPISGHVSLFWYQQALGQGPEFLTYFQNEAQLDKSGLPSDRFFAERPEGSVSTLKIQRTQQEDSAVYLCASSFSSEQFFGPGTRLTVL.

The rearrangement links TRBV19 to TRBJ2-1; 8 positions agree with TRBD1. Germline CDR1 reads LNHDA; CDR2 reads SQIVND (reference sequence). Trimming cost V 4 bases and J 6 bases; bases outside gene matches: 5. The length of the CDR3 is 14 residues. CDR3 in DNA: TGTGCCAGTAGTAAATGGACAGGGCTCAATGAGCAGTTCTTC. Residues: CASSKWTGLNEQFF.

V is TRBV28 and J is TRBJ1-2, with a possible D match to TRBD1 (5 bases). The germline V gene has CDR1 MDHEN and CDR2 SYDVKM. This CDR3 is built from 14 residues. Trimming shortened V by 5 bases and J by 8 bases, and 18 bases separated the two germline ends. The CDR3 is CASSTDSGGRGYTF. For the CDR3, the DNA is TGTGCCAGCAGTACAGATTCGGGGGGACGCGGCTACACCTTC.

V gene TRBV5-8 combines with J gene TRBJ1-2; possibly TRBD1 for D (6 bases). The germline gives CDR1 SGHTS, CDR2 YDEGEE. CDR3 length: 14 amino acids. The V end lost 1 base, the J end lost 3 bases, and 10 bases lay between the germline ends. The CDR3 here is CASSLRGQYYGYTF. The CDR3 nucleotides read TGTGCCAGCAGCTTGCGGGGGCAGTACTATGGCTACACCTTC.

The V and J genes are TRBV19 and TRBJ2-4; 8 nucleotides line up with TRBD1. The germline V gene encodes CDR1 LNHDA and CDR2 SQIVND (reference sequence). Germline trimming cut 3 bases from V and 3 bases from J; bases unmatched to any gene: 10. This CDR3 spans 17 amino acids. CDR3 coding DNA: TGTGCCAGTAGTATGTCACCCAGGGGGCAGGTCAAAAACATTCAGTACTTC. Its translation is CASSMSPRGQVKNIQYF.

This chain connects TRBV6-5 to TRBJ2-5; 7 bases line up with TRBD1. This CDR3 comprises 13 residues. Germline loops: CDR1 MNHEY, CDR2 SVGAGI. Trimming cost V 4 bases and J 5 bases; bases outside gene matches: 4. This CDR3 is CASSSTGWETQYF. Written as DNA, the CDR3 is TGTGCCAGCAGTTCGACAGGGTGGGAGACCCAGTACTTC.

J is TRBJ2-2 and V is TRBV3-1 (or the pseudogene TRBV3-2); the match to TRBD1 covers 9 bases. Germline lookup yields CDR1 LGHDT and CDR2 YNNKEL (reference sequence). The junction had 6 bases not matched to a gene; V was cut back by 4 bases and J by 0 bases. The CDR3 contains 17 residues. CDR3 sequence reads: CASSRQQGASNTGELFF. Written as DNA, the CDR3 is TGTGCCAGCAGCCGCCAACAGGGGGCCTCGAACACCGGGGAGCTGTTTTTT.

The V gene is TRBV24-1, the J gene TRBJ2-7; TRBD2 agrees at 7 bases. J lost 1 base, V lost 7 bases, and 9 bases had no gene match. CDR1 and CDR2 (germline): KGHDR, SFDVKD. This CDR3 comprises 15 residues. In DNA form, the CDR3 reads TGTGCCACCAGATCCCCTGCGGGAGCATCCTACGAGCAGTACTTC. Its translation is CATRSPAGASYEQYF.

This chain joins TRBV18 and TRBJ2-7; D is uncertain. This CDR3 spans 14 amino acids. The germline gives CDR1 KGHSH, CDR2 LQKENI. Trimming removed 1 base from V and 0 bases from J, with 7 bases in between. The CDR3 DNA is TGTGCCAGCTCACCACGAGAGCTCTCCTACGAGCAGTACTTC. Its protein product is CASSPRELSYEQYF.

This sequence joins TRBV7-9 and TRBJ2-1; no reliable D call. This CDR3 is built from 12 residues. The V gene lost 6 bases and the J gene lost 7 bases, with 10 bases spanning the gap. Per the germline V gene, CDR1 is SEHNR and CDR2 is FQNEAQ (reference sequence). CDR3: CASSILWNEQFF. For the CDR3, the DNA is TGTGCCAGCAGTATCCTGTGGAATGAGCAGTTCTTC.

The CDR3 region has the DNA TGTGCCAGCAGGAGGACAACGGGGACGAACACTGAAGCTTTCTTT. Protein: CASRRTTGTNTEAFF. The J gene is TRBJ1-1, the V gene TRBV2, with D tentatively TRBD1 (5 bases). This CDR3 spans 15 amino acids. Trimming took 6 bases from V and 1 from J, leaving 15 bases between them. CDR1 is SNHLY, CDR2 FYNNEI, per germline. The full variable domain, in which reference TRBV2 and TRBJ1-1 provide the parts outside the CDR3, is EPEVTQTPSHQVTQMGQEVILRCVPISNHLYFYWYRQILGQKVEFLVSFYNNEISEKSEIFDDQFSVERPDGSNFTLKIRSTKLEDSAMYFCASRRTTGTNTEAFFGQGTRLTVV.

This chain links TRBV28 with TRBJ2-3, with TRBD2 identical over 14 bases. The CDR3 is made up of 16 amino acids. Germline V lookup: CDR1 MDHEN, CDR2 SYDVKM. The junction had 8 bases not matched to a gene; V was cut back by 6 bases and J by 6 bases. The CDR3 is CASSTGTSGGGDTQYF. DNA for the CDR3: TGTGCCAGCAGCACCGGGACTAGCGGGGGCGGGGATACGCAGTATTTT. Drawing the rest from reference TRBV28 and TRBJ2-3, the complete variable domain is DVKVTQSSRYLVKRTGEKVFLECVQDMDHENMFWYRQDPGLGLRLIYFSYDVKMKEKGDIPEGYSVSREKKERFSLILESASTNQTSMYLCASSTGTSGGGDTQYFGPGTRLTVL.

This chain uses TRBV5-1 with TRBJ1-6; TRBD1 matches 7 bases. CDR3 length: 15 residues. Germline V lookup: CDR1 SGHRS, CDR2 YFSETQ. The V gene end was trimmed by 4 bases and the J gene end by 8 bases; junction bases not matched to a gene: 9. The CDR3 DNA reads TGCGCCAGCAGCAGAGGGGGCTACTACGATTCACCCCTCCACTTT. Residues: CASSRGGYYDSPLHF.

A few counts support this clone. The J gene is TRBJ1-2, the V gene TRBV5-6; maybe TRBD1 (5 bases). Germline V gene lookup returns CDR1 SGHDT and CDR2 YYEEEE. The length of the CDR3 is 15 residues. V lost 4 bases and J 2 bases, leaving 15 bases between the germline ends. CDR3 in DNA: TGTGCCAGCAGCCTTCAGCCGGGACGGAACTATGGCTACACCTTC. Its translation is CASSLQPGRNYGYTF.

This chain joins TRBV4-1 and TRBJ1-4; D is unclear. Germline V CDR1 and CDR2: MGHRA, YSYEKL. The CDR3 spans 12 residues. V was trimmed by 0 bases and J by 8 bases, leaving 4 bases between them. For the CDR3, the DNA is TGCGCCAGCAGCCAAGATTGGGAAAAACTGTTTTTT. Its translation: CASSQDWEKLFF.

Regarding this clone: Other DNA variants within this sample encode the same CDR3. This CDR3 reads CASSPGTGNEKLFF. The CDR3 region has the DNA TGTGCCAGCAGTCCCGGGACAGGGAATGAAAAACTGTTTTTT. This rearrangement joins TRBV7-2 to TRBJ1-4; 9 bases map to TRBD1. The V gene's germline CDR1 is SGHTA and CDR2 FQGNSA. This CDR3 has 14 residues. V shed 6 bases and J 5 bases; nucleotides not matched to a gene: 4.

The chain recombines TRBV19 with TRBJ2-3, with D maybe TRBD2 (5 bases). V dropped 3 bases and J dropped 0 bases, with 10 bases sitting between them. Germline values: CDR1 LNHDA, CDR2 SQIVND (reference sequence). CDR3 length: 15 amino acids. The CDR3 DNA reads TGTGCCAGTAGTATGAGGGTCACTAGCACAGATACGCAGTATTTT. It encodes CASSMRVTSTDTQYF.

This chain uses TRBV28 with TRBJ1-6, with 7 bases lining up with TRBD1. The J segment lost 1 base and the V segment lost 7 bases, leaving 7 bases of the junction unmatched. The CDR3 is 16 amino acids. Germline CDR1 and CDR2: MDHEN and SYDVKM. In nucleotides, the CDR3 is TGTGCCAGCACCCTTTTGGGACAGTCCTATAATTCACCCCTCCACTTT. Protein product: CASTLLGQSYNSPLHF.

The chain joins TRBV6-6 to TRBJ1-2; 8 positions agree with TRBD1. CDR3 length: 15 amino acids. CDR1 and CDR2 (germline): MNHNY, SVGAGI (reference sequence). After removal of 5 bases from V and 3 bases from J, the junction contained 8 bases not matched to a gene. The CDR3 DNA reads as TGTGCCAGCAGTCCGGGACAGGACGAGTACTATGGCTACACCTTC. This codes for CASSPGQDEYYGYTF.

The chain links TRBV14 to TRBJ1-2; tentative D call: TRBD1 (5 bases). CDR3 length: 15 amino acids. The ends were cut back, 4 bases at V and 2 bases at J, with 14 bases in the middle. The germline V gene has CDR1 SGHDN and CDR2 FVKESK. This CDR3 reads CASSPITAGNYGYTF. CDR3 DNA sequence: TGTGCCAGCAGCCCCATCACGGCAGGGAACTATGGCTACACCTTC.